This TCR beta chain was sequenced for a study of blood T cell repertoires in COVID-19 (dated by TCRdb to about 2020). At the level of the whole study: The collaborator samples originated in the United States, Italy and Spain and spanned the acute and convalescent phases of COVID-19. The prospective study material was composed of cDNA or gDNA derived from T cells, B-cell-depleted T cells, or PBMCs. The dataset comprised deeply sampled blood TCRbeta repertoires from subjects exposed to, actively infected with, or recovered from COVID-19. The repertoires were released in a freely available public database intended as a resource for research on the immune response to SARS-CoV-2. The samples were drawn from the first 160 participants of the ongoing ImmuneRACE study and from 1,254 subjects provided by 6 global collaborators. Nearly every sample came with metadata listing a de-identified subject ID, COVID-19 status, age in years and sex. Where available, HLA class I and class II types were obtained from metadata supplied by the sample provider rather than from assay-based typing.

TCRbeta CDR3 regions were amplified from genomic DNA using the immunoSEQ Assay, a bias-controlled multiplex PCR. As for the original processing: The number of nucleated cells in each sample was estimated by amplification of reference gene primers within the assay. Sequence reads were collapsed and filtered to measure the absolute abundance of every unique TCRbeta CDR3 rearrangement. For each sample, productive Simpson clonality was calculated as the square root of Simpson's diversity index across productive rearrangements. TCRdb stores this immuneACCESS table with in-frame sequences only. Part of the clones is absent; in the studies checked, under half of the shortfall reflects unresolved V genes, and no reason is known for the rest. That table is the source of V, J and clone size, and D and trimming were worked out from the DNA. The sample records about 670,000 clones, approximately 90% of which are singletons. Clones ranked in the top ten supply 0.2% to 0.3% of the sample.

Paper-wide results and their limitations: How much clinical and demographic metadata was included differed by source and by participant, and the metadata was provided uncurated.

CDR1 is given as SGHTA and CDR2 as FQGTGA, both from the germline V gene. From the cysteine up to the phenylalanine, the CDR3 has a length of 13 residues. The kept DNA is CDR3 alone, 39 bases in frame from the first base. V loses 6 bases, J loses 11 bases, and the germline ends lie 17 bases apart. Collaborating institutions collected whole blood in K2EDTA tubes following their own protocols. For TCRbeta analysis, collaborators shipped samples in one of three forms: frozen whole blood, isolated PBMCs, or DNA extracted from either of those sample types. This clone was found a few times. Its antigen is currently not known. Base quality data are lacking; no much larger clone is found one base away.

The sample comprised peripheral blood. The V and J segments used are TRBV7-3 and TRBJ2-1; the best D guess is TRBD2, with 6 bases matching. The clonotype was recovered from a woman in her late teens or twenties with acute or convalescent COVID-19. In nucleotide form, the sequence is TGTGCCAGCAGTTTCGGTCCGGGGGAAAAGCAGTTCTTC. It encodes CASSFGPGEKQFF.